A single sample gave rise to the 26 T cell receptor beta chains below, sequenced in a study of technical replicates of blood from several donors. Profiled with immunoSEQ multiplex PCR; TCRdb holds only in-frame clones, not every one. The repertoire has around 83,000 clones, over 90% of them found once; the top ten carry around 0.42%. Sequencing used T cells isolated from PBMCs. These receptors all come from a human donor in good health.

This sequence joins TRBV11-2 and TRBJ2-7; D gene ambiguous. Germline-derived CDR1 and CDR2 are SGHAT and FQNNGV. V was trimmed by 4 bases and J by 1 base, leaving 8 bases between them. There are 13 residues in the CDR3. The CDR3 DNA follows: TGTGCCAGCAGCTCGGGTCCTTCCTACGAGCAGTACTTC. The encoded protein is CASSSGPSYEQYF.

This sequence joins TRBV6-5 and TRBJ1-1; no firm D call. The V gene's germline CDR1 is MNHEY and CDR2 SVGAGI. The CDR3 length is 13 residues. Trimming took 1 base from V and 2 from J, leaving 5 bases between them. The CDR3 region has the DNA TGTGCCAGCAGTTACTTGGCTAACACTGAAGCTTTCTTT. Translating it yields CASSYLANTEAFF.

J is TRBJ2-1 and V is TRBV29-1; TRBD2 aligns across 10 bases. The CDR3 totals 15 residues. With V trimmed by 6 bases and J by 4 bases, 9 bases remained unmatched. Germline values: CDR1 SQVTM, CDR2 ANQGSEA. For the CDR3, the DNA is TGCAGCGTCCAGGGGACTAGCGCACCATACAATGAGCAGTTCTTC. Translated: CSVQGTSAPYNEQFF.

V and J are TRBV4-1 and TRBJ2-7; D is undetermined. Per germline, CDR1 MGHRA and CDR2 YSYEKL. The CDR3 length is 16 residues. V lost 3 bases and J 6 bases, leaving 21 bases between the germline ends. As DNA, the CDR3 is TGCGCCAGCAGCCACTCGCTTGCCCCCGTAGCTAGCGAGCAGTACTTC. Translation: CASSHSLAPVASEQYF.

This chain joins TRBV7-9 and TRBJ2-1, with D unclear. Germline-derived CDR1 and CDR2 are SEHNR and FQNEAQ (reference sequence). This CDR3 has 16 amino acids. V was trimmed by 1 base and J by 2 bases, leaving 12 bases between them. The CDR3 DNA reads TGTGCCAGCAGCTTAGTACCGAGTCCAACCTACAATGAGCAGTTCTTC. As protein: CASSLVPSPTYNEQFF.

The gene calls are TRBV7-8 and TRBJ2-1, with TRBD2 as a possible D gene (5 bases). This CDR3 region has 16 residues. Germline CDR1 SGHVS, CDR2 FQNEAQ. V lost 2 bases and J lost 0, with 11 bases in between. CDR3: CASSLFQRTSYNEQFF. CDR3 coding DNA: TGTGCCAGCAGCTTATTCCAGCGGACCTCCTACAATGAGCAGTTCTTC.

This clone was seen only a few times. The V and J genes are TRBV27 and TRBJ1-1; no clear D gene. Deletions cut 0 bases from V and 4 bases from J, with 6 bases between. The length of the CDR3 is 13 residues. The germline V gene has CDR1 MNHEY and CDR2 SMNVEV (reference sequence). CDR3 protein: CASSLSTRTEAFF. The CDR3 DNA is TGTGCCAGCAGTTTATCGACTCGCACTGAAGCTTTCTTT.

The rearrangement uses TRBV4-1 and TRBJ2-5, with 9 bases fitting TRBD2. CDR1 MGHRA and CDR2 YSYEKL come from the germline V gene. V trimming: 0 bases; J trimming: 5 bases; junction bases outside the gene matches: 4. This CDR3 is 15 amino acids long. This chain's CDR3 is CASSQDPAGGETQYF. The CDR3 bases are TGCGCCAGCAGCCAAGATCCCGCGGGAGGGGAGACCCAGTACTTC.

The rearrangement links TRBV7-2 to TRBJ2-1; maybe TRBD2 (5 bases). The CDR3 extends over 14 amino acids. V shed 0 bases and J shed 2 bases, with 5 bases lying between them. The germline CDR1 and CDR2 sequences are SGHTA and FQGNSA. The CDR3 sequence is CASSLAGAYNEQFF. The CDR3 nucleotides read TGTGCCAGCAGCTTAGCGGGAGCCTACAATGAGCAGTTCTTC.

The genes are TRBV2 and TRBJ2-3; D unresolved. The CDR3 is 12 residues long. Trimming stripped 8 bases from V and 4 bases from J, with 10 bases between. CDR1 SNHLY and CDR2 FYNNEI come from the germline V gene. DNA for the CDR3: TGTGCCAGCCTCCGACACCCAGATACGCAGTATTTT. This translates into CASLRHPDTQYF.

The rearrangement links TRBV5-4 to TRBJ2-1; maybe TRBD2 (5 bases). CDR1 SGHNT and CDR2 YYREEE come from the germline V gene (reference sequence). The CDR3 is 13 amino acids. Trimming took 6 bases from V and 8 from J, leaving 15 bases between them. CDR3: CASTIQLGDEQFF. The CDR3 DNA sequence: TGTGCCAGCACCATACAATTGGGAGATGAGCAGTTCTTC. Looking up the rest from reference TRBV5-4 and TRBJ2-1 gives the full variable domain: ETGVTQSPTHLIKTRGQQVTLRCSSQSGHNTVSWYQQALGQGPQFIFQYYREEENGRGNFPPRFSGLQFPNYSSELNVNALELDDSALYLCASTIQLGDEQFFGPGTRLTVL.

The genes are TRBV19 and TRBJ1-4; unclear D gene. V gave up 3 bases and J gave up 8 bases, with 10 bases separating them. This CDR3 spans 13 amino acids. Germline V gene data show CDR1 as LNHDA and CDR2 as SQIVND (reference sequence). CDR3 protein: CASSISAREKLFF. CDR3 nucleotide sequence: TGTGCCAGTAGTATTTCTGCTAGGGAAAAACTGTTTTTT.

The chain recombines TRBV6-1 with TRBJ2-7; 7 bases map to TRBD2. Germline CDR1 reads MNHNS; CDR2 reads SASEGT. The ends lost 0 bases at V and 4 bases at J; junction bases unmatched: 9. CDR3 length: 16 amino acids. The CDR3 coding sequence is TGTGCCAGCAGTGAAGCACGAGGACTAGTGCCATACGAGCAGTACTTC. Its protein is CASSEARGLVPYEQYF.

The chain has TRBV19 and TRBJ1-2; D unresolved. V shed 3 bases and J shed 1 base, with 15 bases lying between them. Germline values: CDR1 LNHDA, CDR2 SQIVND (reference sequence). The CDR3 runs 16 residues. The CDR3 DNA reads TGTGCCAGTAGTATTGATTCAGGCTACTTTAACTATGGCTACACCTTC. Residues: CASSIDSGYFNYGYTF.

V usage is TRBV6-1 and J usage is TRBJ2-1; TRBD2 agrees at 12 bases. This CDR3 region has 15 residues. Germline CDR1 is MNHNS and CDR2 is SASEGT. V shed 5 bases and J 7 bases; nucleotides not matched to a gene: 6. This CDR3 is CASSFGLAGINEQFF. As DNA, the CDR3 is TGTGCCAGCAGTTTTGGACTAGCGGGAATAAATGAGCAGTTCTTC.

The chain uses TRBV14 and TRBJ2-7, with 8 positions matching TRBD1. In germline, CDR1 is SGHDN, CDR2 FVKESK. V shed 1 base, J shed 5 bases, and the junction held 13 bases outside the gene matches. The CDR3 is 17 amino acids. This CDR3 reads CASSQVGWTGKEDEQYF. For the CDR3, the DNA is TGTGCCAGCAGCCAAGTTGGGTGGACAGGGAAAGAAGACGAGCAGTACTTC.

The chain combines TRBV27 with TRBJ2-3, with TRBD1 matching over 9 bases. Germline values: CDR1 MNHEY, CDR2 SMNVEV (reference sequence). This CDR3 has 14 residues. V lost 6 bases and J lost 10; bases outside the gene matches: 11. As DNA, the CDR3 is TGTGCCAGCAGCCGGACAGGGGTGATGAGGGCGCAGTATTTT. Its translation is CASSRTGVMRAQYF.

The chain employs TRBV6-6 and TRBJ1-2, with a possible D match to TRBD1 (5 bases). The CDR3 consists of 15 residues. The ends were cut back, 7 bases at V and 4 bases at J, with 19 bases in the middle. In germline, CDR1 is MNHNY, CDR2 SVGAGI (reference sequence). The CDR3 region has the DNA TGTGCCAGCATCCCGGGGGTGGGGCGGCCCTATGGCTACACCTTC. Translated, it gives CASIPGVGRPYGYTF.

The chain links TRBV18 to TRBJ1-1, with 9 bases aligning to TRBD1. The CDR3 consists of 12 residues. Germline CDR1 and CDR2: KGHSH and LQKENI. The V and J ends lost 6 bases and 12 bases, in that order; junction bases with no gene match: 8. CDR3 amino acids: CASSPGQGNTFF. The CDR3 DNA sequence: TGTGCCAGCTCCCCGGGACAGGGAAACACTTTCTTT.

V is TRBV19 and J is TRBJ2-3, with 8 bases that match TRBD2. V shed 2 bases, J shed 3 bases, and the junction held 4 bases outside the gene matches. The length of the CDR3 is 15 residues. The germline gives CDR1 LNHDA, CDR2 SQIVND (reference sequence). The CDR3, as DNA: TGTGCCAGTAGTATAATGCCTAGCGGGACAGATACGCAGTATTTT. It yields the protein CASSIMPSGTDTQYF.

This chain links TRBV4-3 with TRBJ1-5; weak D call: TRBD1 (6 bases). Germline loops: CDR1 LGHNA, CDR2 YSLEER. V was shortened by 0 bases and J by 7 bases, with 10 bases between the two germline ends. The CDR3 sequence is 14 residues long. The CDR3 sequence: CASSQDTGLQPQHF. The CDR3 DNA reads TGCGCCAGCAGCCAAGACACAGGGCTCCAGCCCCAGCATTTT.

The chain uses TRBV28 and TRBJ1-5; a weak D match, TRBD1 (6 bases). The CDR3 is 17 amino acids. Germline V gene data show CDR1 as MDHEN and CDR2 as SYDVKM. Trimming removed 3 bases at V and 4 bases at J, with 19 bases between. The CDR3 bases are TGTGCCAGCAGTTTTTCCTGGGACACTGAGATAAATCAGCCCCAGCATTTT. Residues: CASSFSWDTEINQPQHF.

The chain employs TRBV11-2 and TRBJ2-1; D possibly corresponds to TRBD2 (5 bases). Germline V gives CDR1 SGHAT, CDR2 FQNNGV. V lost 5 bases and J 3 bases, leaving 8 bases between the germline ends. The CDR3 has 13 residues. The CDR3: CASSLAYYNEQFF. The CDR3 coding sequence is TGTGCCAGCAGCCTAGCTTACTACAATGAGCAGTTCTTC.

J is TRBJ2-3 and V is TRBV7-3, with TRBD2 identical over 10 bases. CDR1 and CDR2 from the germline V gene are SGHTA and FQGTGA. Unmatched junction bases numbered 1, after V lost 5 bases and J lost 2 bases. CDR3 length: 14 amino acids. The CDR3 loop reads CASSLAGATDTQYF. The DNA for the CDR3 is TGTGCCAGCAGCCTAGCGGGAGCCACAGATACGCAGTATTTT.

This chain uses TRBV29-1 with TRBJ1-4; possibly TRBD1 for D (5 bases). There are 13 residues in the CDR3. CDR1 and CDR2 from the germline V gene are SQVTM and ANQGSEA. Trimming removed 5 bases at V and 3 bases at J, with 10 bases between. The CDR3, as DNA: TGCAGCGTTCAGGGTTCGCCTAATGAAAAACTGTTTTTT. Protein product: CSVQGSPNEKLFF.

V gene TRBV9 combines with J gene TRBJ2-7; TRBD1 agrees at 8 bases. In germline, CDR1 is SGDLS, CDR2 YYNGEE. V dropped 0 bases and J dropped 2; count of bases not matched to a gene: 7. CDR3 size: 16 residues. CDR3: CASSVAGTGWTYEQYF. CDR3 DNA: TGTGCCAGCAGCGTAGCTGGGACAGGTTGGACCTACGAGCAGTACTTC.